The sequence of this T cell receptor (beta chain) was determined in a study of T cells in Graves' hyperthyroidism and ophthalmopathy. Looking at the study overall: Peripheral blood was drawn at first diagnosis, prior to all treatment.

The CDR3 is made up of 15 amino acids. Patients aged 18 to 65 had newly diagnosed hyperthyroidism that had lasted under 2 months. The source material, RNA transcripts, was used to amplify TCR beta CDR3 regions. The HTBI primer set served for first-round RT-PCR of the TCR CDR3. TCRdb fed the multiplex PCR reads into MiXCR, producing one record per CDR3 protein. The sample contains a few hundred thousand distinct CDR3 sequences, 20% to 25% of which appear only once. In regard to this clonotype: A junction boundary mismatches the germline segment, possibly from a read error.

Sequencing used blood. The V and J genes are TRBV12-3 or TRBV12-4 and TRBJ1-5; D not resolved. This sequence originates from a middle-aged man with Graves' hyperthyroidism. The CDR3 region is CASSFISGSTQPQHF. The CDR3 DNA is TGTGCCAGCAGTTTTATTTCTGGGAGCACTCAGCCCCAGCATTTT.